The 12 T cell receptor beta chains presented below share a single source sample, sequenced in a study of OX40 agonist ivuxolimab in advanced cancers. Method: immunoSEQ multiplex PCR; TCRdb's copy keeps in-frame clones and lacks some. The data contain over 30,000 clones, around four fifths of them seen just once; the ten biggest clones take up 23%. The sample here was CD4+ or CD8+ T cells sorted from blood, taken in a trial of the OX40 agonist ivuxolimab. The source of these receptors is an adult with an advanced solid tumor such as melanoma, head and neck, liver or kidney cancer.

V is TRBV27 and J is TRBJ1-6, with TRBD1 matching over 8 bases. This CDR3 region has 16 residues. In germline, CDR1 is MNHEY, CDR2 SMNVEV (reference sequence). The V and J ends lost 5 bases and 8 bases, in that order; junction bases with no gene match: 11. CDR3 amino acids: CASSTYDRGPYSPLHF. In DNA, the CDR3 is TGTGCCAGCAGTACGTACGACAGGGGCCCTTATTCACCCCTCCACTTT.

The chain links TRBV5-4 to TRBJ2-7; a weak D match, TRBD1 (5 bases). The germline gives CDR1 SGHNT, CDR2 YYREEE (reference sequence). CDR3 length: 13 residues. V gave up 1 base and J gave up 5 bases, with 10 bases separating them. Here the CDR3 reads CASSLRGSNEQYF. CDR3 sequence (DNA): TGTGCCAGCAGCTTGAGGGGTAGCAACGAGCAGTACTTC.

DNA for the CDR3: TGTGCCAGCAGCCCAGCATTTGAAGCTTTCTTT. It translates to CASSPAFEAFF. This chain links TRBV7-6 with TRBJ1-1; D is unresolved. CDR1 and CDR2 from the germline V gene are SGHVS and FNYEAQ. V lost 5 bases, J lost 7 bases, and 8 bases lay in between. The CDR3 totals 11 residues.

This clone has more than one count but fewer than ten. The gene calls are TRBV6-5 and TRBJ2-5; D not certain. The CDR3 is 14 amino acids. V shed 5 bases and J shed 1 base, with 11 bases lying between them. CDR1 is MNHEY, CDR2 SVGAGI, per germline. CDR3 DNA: TGTGCCAGCAGTCCTACCCGACTCCAAGAGACCCAGTACTTC. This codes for CASSPTRLQETQYF.

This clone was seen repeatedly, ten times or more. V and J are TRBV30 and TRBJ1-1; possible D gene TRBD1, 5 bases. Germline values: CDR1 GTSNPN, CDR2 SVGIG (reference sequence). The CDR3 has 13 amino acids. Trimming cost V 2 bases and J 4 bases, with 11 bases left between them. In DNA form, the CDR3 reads TGTGCCTGGAGTCTCTTGGGACCCACTGAAGCTTTCTTT. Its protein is CAWSLLGPTEAFF.

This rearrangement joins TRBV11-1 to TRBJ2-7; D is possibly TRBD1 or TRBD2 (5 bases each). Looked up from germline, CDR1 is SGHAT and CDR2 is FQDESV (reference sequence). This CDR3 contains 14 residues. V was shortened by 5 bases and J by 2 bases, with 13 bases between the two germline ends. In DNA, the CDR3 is TGTGCCAGCAGCCCGATGGTGGGGGCCTACGAGCAGTACTTC. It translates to CASSPMVGAYEQYF.

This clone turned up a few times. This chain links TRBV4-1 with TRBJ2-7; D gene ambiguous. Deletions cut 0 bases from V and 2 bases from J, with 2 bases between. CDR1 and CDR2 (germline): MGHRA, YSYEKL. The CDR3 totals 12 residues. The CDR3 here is CASSQDPYEQYF. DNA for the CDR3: TGCGCCAGCAGCCAAGACCCCTACGAGCAGTACTTC.

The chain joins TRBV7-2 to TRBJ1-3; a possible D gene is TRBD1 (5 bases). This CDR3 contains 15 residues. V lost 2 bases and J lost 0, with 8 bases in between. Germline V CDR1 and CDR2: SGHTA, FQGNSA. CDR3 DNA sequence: TGTGCCAGCAGCTTACTGGGGACCTCTGGAAACACCATATATTTT. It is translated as CASSLLGTSGNTIYF. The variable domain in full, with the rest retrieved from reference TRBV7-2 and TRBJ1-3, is GAGVSQSPSNKVTEKGKDVELRCDPISGHTALYWYRQSLGQGLEFLIYFQGNSAPDKSGLPSDRFSAERTGGSVSTLTIQRTQQEDSAVYLCASSLLGTSGNTIYFGEGSWLTVV.

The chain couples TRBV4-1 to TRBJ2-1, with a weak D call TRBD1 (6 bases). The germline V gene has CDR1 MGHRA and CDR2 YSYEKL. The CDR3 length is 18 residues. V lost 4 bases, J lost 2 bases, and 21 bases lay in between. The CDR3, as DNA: TGCGCCAGCAGCCGAGTCGACACCAGGGGACCACCCTACAATGAGCAGTTCTTC. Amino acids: CASSRVDTRGPPYNEQFF.

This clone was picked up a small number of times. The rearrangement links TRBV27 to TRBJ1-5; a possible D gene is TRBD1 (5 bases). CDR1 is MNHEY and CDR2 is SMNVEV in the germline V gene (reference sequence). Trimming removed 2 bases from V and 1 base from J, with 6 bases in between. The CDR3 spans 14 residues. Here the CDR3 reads CASSLKGSNQPQHF. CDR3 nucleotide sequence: TGTGCCAGCAGTTTAAAGGGGAGCAATCAGCCCCAGCATTTT.

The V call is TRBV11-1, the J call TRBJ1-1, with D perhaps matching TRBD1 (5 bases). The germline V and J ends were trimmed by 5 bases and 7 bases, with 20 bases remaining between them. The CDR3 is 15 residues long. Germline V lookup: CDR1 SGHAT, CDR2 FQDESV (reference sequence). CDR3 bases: TGTGCCAGCAGCCTGGAAACCGGGACGGACATTGAAGCTTTCTTT. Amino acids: CASSLETGTDIEAFF.

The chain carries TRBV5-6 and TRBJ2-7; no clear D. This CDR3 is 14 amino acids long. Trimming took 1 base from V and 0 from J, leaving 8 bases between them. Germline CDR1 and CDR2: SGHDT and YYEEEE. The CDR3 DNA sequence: TGTGCCAGCAGCTTGACCGGAAGCTCCTACGAGCAGTACTTC. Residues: CASSLTGSSYEQYF.